In its sample, the clone carrying this T cell receptor beta chain was seen a few times. The CDR3 length is 10 residues. The V gene's germline CDR1 is SQVTM and CDR2 ANQGSEA. Trimming took off 7 bases at V and 9 bases at J, with 12 bases between the two ends. TCRdb ran MiXCR on the 5' RACE reads and lists one entry per CDR3 protein. Counted here are some 760,000 distinct CDR3 sequences, 15% to 20% occurring once; the ten biggest clones make up around 14%. This sample is drawn from a study of identical twins. Donors uniformly comprised healthy Caucasians. The sample was also linked to a second study, of T cells expressing NK-cell markers.

Material for sequencing was PBMCs. The receptor was derived from a woman aged 18-35 years in good health. The V and J genes are TRBV29-1 and TRBJ1-1; D gene ambiguous. The CDR3 spells CSASGQKAFF. As DNA, the CDR3 is TGCAGCGCCTCTGGCCAAAAAGCTTTCTTT.